The 6 T cell receptor delta chains below were found in one sample sequenced in a study of gamma-delta chains in newborns, infants, children. TCRdb redid the clone calls on the reads with CATT. Here the sample spans 9,500 to 13,000 delta-chain clones, about 8.6% being singletons. What was sequenced was blood. These receptors were collected from a child who was a newborn, infant or young child, either healthy, febrile or measles-vaccinated (not recorded which).

This clone has a handful of counts. This sequence joins TRDV2 and TRDJ1; 7 nucleotides line up with TRDD3. The CDR3 consists of 14 residues. The germline V gene has CDR1 GEAIGNYY and CDR2 EKD. V shed 6 bases, J shed 4 bases, and the junction held 10 bases outside the gene matches. The DNA of the CDR3 is TGTGCCTGTTTCCTGGTGGGGGAAATCGATAAACTCATCTTT. Its translation: CACFLVGEIDKLIF.

A few counts support this clone. This CDR3 reads CACDTVSGIRNSNKLIF. As DNA, the CDR3 is TGTGCCTGTGACACGGTTTCAGGGATACGCAACTCCAATAAACTCATCTTT. The chain combines TRDV2 with TRDJ1, with TRDD3 matching over 8 bases. Trimming removed 1 base from V and 6 bases from J; junction bases left unmatched: 15. CDR1 is GEAIGNYY and CDR2 is EKD in the germline V gene. This CDR3 spans 17 amino acids.

The V gene is TRDV2, the J gene TRDJ1; D is perhaps TRDD3 (5 bases). With 4 bases removed from V and 0 bases from J, the gap between germline ends came to 17 bases. The CDR3 runs 16 residues. CDR1 is GEAIGNYY and CDR2 is EKD in the germline V gene. The CDR3 DNA is TGTGCCTGTGAGAGCTTGGGGACCCTTAACACCGATAAACTCATCTTT. Protein: CACESLGTLNTDKLIF.

This clone was recorded a few times. The CDR3 region is CAYYNLGTGGDHSDKLIF. As DNA, the CDR3 is TGTGCCTACTACAACCTGGGGACTGGGGGAGACCACTCCGATAAACTCATCTTT. This rearrangement joins TRDV3 to TRDJ1; 9 bases align to TRDD3. Germline V gene lookup returns CDR1 TVYSNPD and CDR2 GDNSRS (reference sequence). V lost 4 bases, J lost 3 bases, and 21 bases stayed unmatched. This CDR3 comprises 18 residues.

This chain links TRDV2 with TRDJ1; 10 bases fit TRDD3. V lost 0 bases, J lost 0 bases, and 21 bases stayed unmatched. Germline V gene sequence: CDR1 GEAIGNYY, CDR2 EKD. This CDR3 has 22 residues. CDR3 region: CACDTVVSRAGGYIPYTDKLIF. Here the CDR3 DNA reads TGTGCCTGTGACACCGTAGTGTCCCGGGCTGGGGGATATATCCCTTACACCGATAAACTCATCTTT.

The V call is TRDV2, the J call TRDJ1, with a weak D call TRDD3 (5 bases). Trimming removed 8 bases from V and 0 bases from J, with 18 bases in between. Germline lookup yields CDR1 GEAIGNYY and CDR2 EKD. The CDR3 extends over 15 amino acids. The CDR3 loop is CASPGWGRYTDKLIF. CDR3 DNA sequence: TGTGCCTCCCCCGGGTGGGGAAGGTACACCGATAAACTCATCTTT.